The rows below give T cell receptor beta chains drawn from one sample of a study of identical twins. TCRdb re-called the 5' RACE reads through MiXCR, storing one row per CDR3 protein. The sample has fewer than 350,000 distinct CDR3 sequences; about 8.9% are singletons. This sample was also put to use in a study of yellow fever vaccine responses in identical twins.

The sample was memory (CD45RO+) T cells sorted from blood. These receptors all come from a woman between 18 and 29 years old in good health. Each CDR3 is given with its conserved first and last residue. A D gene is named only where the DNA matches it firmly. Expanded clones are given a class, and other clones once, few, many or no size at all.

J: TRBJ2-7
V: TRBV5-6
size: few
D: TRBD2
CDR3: CASSLLAGGVWEQYF
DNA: TGTGCCAGCAGCTTACTAGCGGGAGGGGTATGGGAGCAGTACTTC

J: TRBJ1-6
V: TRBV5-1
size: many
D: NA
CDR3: CASSSTGGGDVSPLHF
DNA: TGCGCCAGCAGCTCAACCGGCGGGGGCGATGTCTCACCCCTCCACTTT

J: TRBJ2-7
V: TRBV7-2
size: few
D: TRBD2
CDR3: CASSLSGSDSYEQYF
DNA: TGTGCCAGCAGCCTTAGCGGGAGTGACTCCTACGAGCAGTACTTC

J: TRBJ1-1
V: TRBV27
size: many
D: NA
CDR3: CASSSPPARVGTEAFF
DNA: TGTGCCAGCAGTTCCCCTCCAGCCCGGGTGGGTACTGAAGCTTTCTTT

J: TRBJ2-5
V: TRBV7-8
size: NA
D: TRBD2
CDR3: CASSPRLAGGQETQYF
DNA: TGTGCCAGCAGCCCTAGACTAGCGGGGGGCCAGGAGACCCAGTACTTC

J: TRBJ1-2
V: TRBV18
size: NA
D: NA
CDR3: CASSPGEGYTF
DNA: TGTGCCAGCTCACCAGGAGAAGGGTACACCTTC

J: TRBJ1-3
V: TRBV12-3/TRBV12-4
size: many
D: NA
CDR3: CASSLGGSGNTIYF
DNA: TGTGCCAGCAGCTTGGGGGGGTCTGGAAACACCATATATTTT

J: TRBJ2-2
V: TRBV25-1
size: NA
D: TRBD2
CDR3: CASSEHGGAGGNTGELFF
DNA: TGTGCCAGCAGTGAACATGGTGGAGCGGGAGGTAACACCGGGGAGCTGTTTTTT

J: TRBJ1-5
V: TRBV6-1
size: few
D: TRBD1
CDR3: CASKDGQGNNQPQHF
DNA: TGTGCCAGTAAAGATGGACAGGGGAACAATCAGCCCCAGCATTTT

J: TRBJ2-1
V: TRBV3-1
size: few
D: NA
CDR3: CASSQGLALNNEQFF
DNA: TGTGCCAGCAGCCAAGGTCTAGCCCTAAACAATGAGCAGTTCTTC

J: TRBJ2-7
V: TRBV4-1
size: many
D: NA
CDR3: CASSQVRVGEQYF
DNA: TGCGCCAGCAGCCAAGTTAGGGTCGGGGAGCAGTACTTC

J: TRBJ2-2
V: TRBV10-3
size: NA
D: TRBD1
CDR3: CAISDRQGWSGELFF
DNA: TGTGCCATCAGTGATAGACAGGGGTGGTCCGGGGAGCTGTTTTTT

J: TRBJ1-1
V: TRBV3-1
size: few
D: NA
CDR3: CASSQEYNTEAFF
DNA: TGTGCCAGCAGCCAAGAGTACAACACTGAAGCTTTCTTT

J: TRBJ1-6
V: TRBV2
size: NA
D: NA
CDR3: CASRPVLISPLHF
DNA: TGTGCCAGCAGGCCAGTACTGATTTCACCCCTCCACTTT

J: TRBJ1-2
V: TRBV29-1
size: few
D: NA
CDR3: CSVESRNRVYGYTF
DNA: TGCAGCGTTGAATCGAGAAACAGGGTATACGGCTACACCTTC

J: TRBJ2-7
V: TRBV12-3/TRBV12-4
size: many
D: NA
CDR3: CASSRGYEQYF
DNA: TGTGCCAGCAGCCGGGGCTACGAGCAGTACTTC

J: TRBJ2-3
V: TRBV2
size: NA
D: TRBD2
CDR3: CASSEAWTSGDTDTQYF
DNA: TGTGCCAGCAGTGAAGCTTGGACTAGCGGAGACACAGATACGCAGTATTTT

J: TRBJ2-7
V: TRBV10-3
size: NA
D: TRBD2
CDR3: CAISTPSQTRGGRSYEQYF
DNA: TGTGCCATCAGTACACCTTCTCAGACTAGGGGCGGGAGATCCTACGAGCAGTACTTC

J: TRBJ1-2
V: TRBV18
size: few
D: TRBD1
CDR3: CASSPDRDSGYTF
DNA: TGTGCCAGCTCACCCGACAGGGACTCTGGCTACACCTTC

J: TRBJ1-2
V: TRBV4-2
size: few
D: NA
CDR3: CASSQENYRAGYTF
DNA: TGTGCCAGCAGCCAAGAGAATTACAGGGCTGGCTACACCTTC

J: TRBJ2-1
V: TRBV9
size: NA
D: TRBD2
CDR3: CASSSRLAGAAEQFF
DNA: TGTGCCAGCAGCTCGAGACTAGCGGGAGCCGCTGAGCAGTTCTTC

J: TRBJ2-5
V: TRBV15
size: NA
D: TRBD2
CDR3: CATSREFLAGQETQYF
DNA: TGTGCCACCAGCAGAGAGTTCCTAGCGGGCCAAGAGACCCAGTACTTC

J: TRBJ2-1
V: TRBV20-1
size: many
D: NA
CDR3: CSARDWGQEFF
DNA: TGCAGTGCTAGAGATTGGGGGCAGGAGTTCTTC

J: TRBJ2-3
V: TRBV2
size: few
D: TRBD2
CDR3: CASRLAESQTDTQYF
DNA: TGTGCCAGTCGGCTAGCGGAGTCGCAGACAGATACGCAGTATTTT

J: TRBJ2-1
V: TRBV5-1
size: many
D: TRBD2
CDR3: CASSPLPRDLAGLYNEQFF
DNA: TGCGCCAGCAGCCCCCTCCCTCGGGACCTAGCGGGGTTATACAATGAGCAGTTCTTC

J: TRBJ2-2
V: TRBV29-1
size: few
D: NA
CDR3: CSVGSQGGSRIGGELFF
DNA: TGCAGCGTTGGGAGTCAGGGGGGATCTCGGATAGGCGGGGAGCTGTTTTTT

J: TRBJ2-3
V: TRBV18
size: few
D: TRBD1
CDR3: CASSPNRQGAVDTQYF
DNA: TGTGCCAGCTCACCGAATCGACAGGGGGCTGTAGATACGCAGTATTTT

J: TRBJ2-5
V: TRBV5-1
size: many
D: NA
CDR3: CASIRSPAYQETQYF
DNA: TGCGCCAGCATTCGGTCCCCAGCGTACCAAGAGACCCAGTACTTC

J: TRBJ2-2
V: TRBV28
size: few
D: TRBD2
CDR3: CASSLYGSGVNTGELFF
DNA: TGTGCCAGCAGCTTATATGGTAGCGGGGTGAACACCGGGGAGCTGTTTTTT

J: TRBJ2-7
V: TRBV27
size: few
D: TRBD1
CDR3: CASSGTGGLSGGREQYF
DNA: TGTGCCAGCAGCGGGACAGGGGGCCTCTCCGGGGGAAGGGAGCAGTACTTC

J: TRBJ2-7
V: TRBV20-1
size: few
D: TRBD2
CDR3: CSAVTSGDYYEQYF
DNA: TGCAGTGCAGTAACTAGCGGAGACTACTACGAGCAGTACTTC

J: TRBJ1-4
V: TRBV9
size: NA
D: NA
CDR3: CASSATGSTNEKLFF
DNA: TGTGCCAGCAGCGCTACAGGATCAACTAATGAAAAACTGTTTTTT

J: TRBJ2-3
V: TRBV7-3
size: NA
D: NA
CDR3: CASSPTPADTQYF
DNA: TGTGCCAGCAGCCCCACCCCCGCAGATACGCAGTATTTT

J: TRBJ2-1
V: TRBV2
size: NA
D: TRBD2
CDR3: CASRDFKRGANNEQFF
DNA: TGTGCCAGCAGAGATTTTAAGCGGGGGGCTAACAATGAGCAGTTCTTC

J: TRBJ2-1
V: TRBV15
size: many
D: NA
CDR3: CATSSATGLGFHNEQFF
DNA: TGTGCCACCAGCAGTGCGACAGGCCTGGGGTTCCACAATGAGCAGTTCTTC

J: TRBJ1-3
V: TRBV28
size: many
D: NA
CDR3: CASRKGANKGGSGNTIYF
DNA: TGTGCCAGCAGGAAAGGGGCTAATAAGGGAGGCTCTGGAAACACCATATATTTT

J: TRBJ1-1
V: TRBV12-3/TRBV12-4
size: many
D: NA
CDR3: CASTSRGTWNTEAFF
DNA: TGTGCCAGCACGTCCCGGGGGACTTGGAACACTGAAGCTTTCTTT

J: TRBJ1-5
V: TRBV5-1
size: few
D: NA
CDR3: CASSLDPNQPQHF
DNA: TGCGCCAGCAGCTTGGACCCGAATCAGCCCCAGCATTTT

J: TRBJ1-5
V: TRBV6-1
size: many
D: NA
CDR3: CASSDRYNQPQHF
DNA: TGTGCCAGCAGTGACAGGTACAATCAGCCCCAGCATTTT

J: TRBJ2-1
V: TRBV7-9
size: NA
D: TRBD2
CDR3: CASSTPTSGTYNEQFF
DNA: TGTGCCAGCAGCACCCCGACTAGCGGTACCTACAATGAGCAGTTCTTC

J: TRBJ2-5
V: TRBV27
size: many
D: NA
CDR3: CASSLGWEQETQYF
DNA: TGTGCCAGCAGTTTAGGTTGGGAACAAGAGACCCAGTACTTC

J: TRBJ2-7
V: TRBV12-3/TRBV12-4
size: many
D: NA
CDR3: CASRPLGTQNYEQYF
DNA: TGTGCCAGCAGACCACTCGGGACACAGAACTACGAGCAGTACTTC

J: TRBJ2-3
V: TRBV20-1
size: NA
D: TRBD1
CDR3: CSARVQGAADTQYF
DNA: TGCAGTGCTAGAGTACAGGGGGCTGCAGATACGCAGTATTTT

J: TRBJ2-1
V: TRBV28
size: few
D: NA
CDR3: CASSLRDWVEQFF
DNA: TGTGCCAGCAGTTTGCGGGATTGGGTTGAGCAGTTCTTC

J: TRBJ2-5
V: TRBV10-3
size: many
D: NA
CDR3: CAISDYGTQVETQYF
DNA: TGTGCCATCAGTGACTACGGGACTCAAGTAGAGACCCAGTACTTC

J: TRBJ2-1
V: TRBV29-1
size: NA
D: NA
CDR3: CSVEDGSKLQFF
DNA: TGCAGCGTTGAAGATGGTTCTAAGTTACAGTTCTTC

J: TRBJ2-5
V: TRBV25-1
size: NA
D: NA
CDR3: CASSAVYGDQETQYF
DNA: TGTGCCAGCAGTGCCGTCTATGGGGACCAAGAGACCCAGTACTTC

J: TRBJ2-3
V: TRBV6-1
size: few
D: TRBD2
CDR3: CASSPASSGTTDTQYF
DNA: TGTGCCAGCAGTCCAGCTAGTAGCGGGACCACAGATACGCAGTATTTT

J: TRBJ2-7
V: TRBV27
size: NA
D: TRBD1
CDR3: CASSRRQGFYEQYF
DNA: TGTGCCAGCAGTAGGAGACAGGGGTTCTACGAGCAGTACTTC

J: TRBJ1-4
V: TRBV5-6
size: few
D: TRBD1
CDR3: CASSILQGVVTNEKLFF
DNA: TGTGCCAGCAGCATATTACAGGGGGTCGTAACTAATGAAAAACTGTTTTTT

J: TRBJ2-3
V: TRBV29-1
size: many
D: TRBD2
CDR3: CSAGLAGRRTDTQYF
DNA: TGCAGCGCCGGACTAGCGGGACGCCGCACAGATACGCAGTATTTT

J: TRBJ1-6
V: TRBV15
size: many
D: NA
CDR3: CATSREGGNNSPLHF
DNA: TGTGCCACCAGCAGAGAAGGGGGGAATAATTCACCCCTCCACTTT

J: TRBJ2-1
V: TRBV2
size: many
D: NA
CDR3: CASEDGNEQFF
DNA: TGTGCCAGCGAAGACGGGAATGAGCAGTTCTTC

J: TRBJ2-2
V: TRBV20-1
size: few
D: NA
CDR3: CSASDVKKNTGELFF
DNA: TGCAGTGCTAGCGATGTTAAAAAGAACACCGGGGAGCTGTTTTTT